These 17 T cell receptor beta chains originate from one sample sequenced in a study of T cell responses to AZD1222 COVID-19 vaccine. Measured with immunoSEQ multiplex PCR; TCRdb has only the in-frame clones, and not every one. The sample includes 140,000 to 150,000 clones, 93% of them seen just once. This specimen consisted of peripheral blood, obtained on day 0 of AZD1222 vaccination. Receptors originate from an adult in good health.

Note on this clone: The sample contains more than one DNA sequence encoding this CDR3. The chain joins TRBV7-2 to TRBJ1-1; D gene ambiguous. V was shortened by 8 bases and J by 5 bases, with 9 bases between the two germline ends. The CDR3 has 11 amino acids. CDR1 and CDR2 (germline): SGHTA, FQGNSA. Here the CDR3 DNA reads TGTGCCAGCGGATCGCGGACTGAAGCTTTCTTT. It translates to CASGSRTEAFF.

This chain connects TRBV7-2 to TRBJ1-2; no clear D. The V end lost 4 bases, the J end lost 4 bases, and 10 bases lay between the germline ends. The length of the CDR3 is 13 residues. Germline CDR1 and CDR2: SGHTA and FQGNSA. As DNA, the CDR3 is TGTGCCAGCAGCTCGCCCAGAGTCTATGGCTACACCTTC. Protein: CASSSPRVYGYTF.

The rearrangement links TRBV7-2 to TRBJ2-6; D remains ambiguous. The V end was cut by 1 base, the J end by 0 bases, with 7 bases between. Germline V gene lookup returns CDR1 SGHTA and CDR2 FQGNSA. The length of the CDR3 is 16 residues. The CDR3 here is CASSLVAVSGANVLTF. As DNA, the CDR3 is TGTGCCAGCAGCTTAGTGGCCGTCTCTGGGGCCAACGTCCTGACTTTC.

This clone was seen a few times. The rearrangement joins TRBV11-3 to TRBJ2-1, with 8 bases identical to TRBD1. This CDR3 has 18 amino acids. Germline CDR1 is SGHNT and CDR2 is YENEEA. The V and J ends lost 0 bases and 2 bases, in that order; junction bases with no gene match: 9. The CDR3 sequence: CASSLDQSGTGAYNEQFF. CDR3 DNA: TGTGCCAGCAGCTTAGATCAATCCGGGACAGGAGCCTACAATGAGCAGTTCTTC.

The chain couples TRBV7-9 to TRBJ1-2; D is unclear. Germline values: CDR1 SEHNR, CDR2 FQNEAQ (reference sequence). This CDR3 is 15 amino acids long. V was trimmed by 5 bases and J by 4 bases, leaving 17 bases between them. The CDR3 here is CASSTWRGLSYGYTF. DNA of the CDR3: TGTGCCAGCAGCACCTGGCGGGGTCTCTCCTATGGCTACACCTTC.

The chain is built from TRBV3-1 (or the pseudogene TRBV3-2) and TRBJ1-2, with no clear D. CDR3 length equals 12 residues. V was pared by 3 bases and J by 8 bases, with 10 bases between. Germline CDR1 and CDR2: LGHDT and YNNKEL (reference sequence). The CDR3 is CASSHSLSGYTF. In DNA, the CDR3 is TGTGCCAGCAGCCACTCACTTTCGGGCTACACCTTC.

The rearrangement joins TRBV2 to TRBJ2-1; 9 nucleotides line up with TRBD2. The CDR3 has 13 residues. Per the germline V gene, CDR1 is SNHLY and CDR2 is FYNNEI. With 10 bases clipped from V and 10 bases from J, the junction kept 11 bases outside the gene matches. The CDR3 coding sequence is TGTGCCACCCTGGACGGCGGGAGGGACGAGCAGTTCTTC. Translation gives CATLDGGRDEQFF.

The chain recombines TRBV5-4 with TRBJ2-2; 8 positions match TRBD1. CDR3 length: 17 residues. The trim removed 0 bases at V and 0 bases at J, leaving 4 bases unmatched. The germline CDR1 and CDR2 sequences are SGHNT and YYREEE (reference sequence). The CDR3 region has the DNA TGTGCCAGCAGCTTGGGACAGGGGCAAGCGAACACCGGGGAGCTGTTTTTT. This translates into CASSLGQGQANTGELFF. The whole variable domain, remainder taken from reference TRBV5-4 and TRBJ2-2, is ETGVTQSPTHLIKTRGQQVTLRCSSQSGHNTVSWYQQALGQGPQFIFQYYREEENGRGNFPPRFSGLQFPNYSSELNVNALELDDSALYLCASSLGQGQANTGELFFGEGSRLTVL.

In DNA form, the CDR3 reads TGTGCCAGCAGCAATTCTGTACGGCCAGGAGATCAGCCCCAGCATTTT. Its translation: CASSNSVRPGDQPQHF. The V gene is TRBV21-1, the J gene TRBJ1-5. TRBV21-1 is annotated as a pseudogene. The CDR3 spans 16 residues.

The chain links TRBV5-4 to TRBJ1-2, with 9 bases aligning to TRBD1. Trimming at V came to 4 bases and at J to 3 bases, leaving 10 bases not matched to a gene. Looked up from germline, CDR1 is SGHNT and CDR2 is YYREEE (reference sequence). The CDR3 consists of 16 residues. CDR3 DNA: TGTGCCAGCAGCAGTCGGGGCACAGGGGGCGACTATGGCTACACCTTC. It specifies CASSSRGTGGDYGYTF.

The genes are TRBV30 and TRBJ2-5, with TRBD1 matching 9 bases. CDR1 is GTSNPN, CDR2 SVGIG, per germline (reference sequence). J gave up 5 bases and V 1 base, and 20 bases lay outside the gene matches. The CDR3 extends over 19 amino acids. CDR3 DNA: TGTGCCTGGAGTGGAACAGGGATGTGGGGACAGGGAAGGTATGAGACCCAGTACTTC. As protein: CAWSGTGMWGQGRYETQYF.

This chain uses TRBV30 with TRBJ1-1; D possibly corresponds to TRBD1 (5 bases). V lost 0 bases, J lost 6 bases, and 8 bases lay in between. The CDR3 length is 12 residues. Germline CDR1 reads GTSNPN; CDR2 reads SVGIG (reference sequence). The CDR3 here is CAWSVRGPEAFF. CDR3 in DNA: TGTGCCTGGAGTGTCCGGGGCCCTGAAGCTTTCTTT.

The rearrangement uses TRBV27 and TRBJ1-6; a possible D gene is TRBD1 (6 bases). The germline V gene has CDR1 MNHEY and CDR2 SMNVEV (reference sequence). Trimming took 3 bases from V and 6 from J, leaving 12 bases between them. This CDR3 region has 15 residues. The CDR3 sequence: CASSLQGIGNSPLHF. CDR3 coding DNA: TGTGCCAGCAGTTTGCAGGGGATCGGTAATTCACCCCTCCACTTT.

The chain employs TRBV29-1 and TRBJ1-2; 7 bases line up with TRBD1. Germline CDR1 and CDR2: SQVTM and ANQGSEA. This CDR3 has 14 residues. The J segment lost 7 bases and the V segment lost 6 bases, leaving 14 bases of the junction unmatched. CDR3 sequence: CSVSRGVGSGGYTF. CDR3 nucleotides: TGCAGCGTCTCCAGGGGGGTGGGATCGGGTGGCTACACCTTC.

The chain recombines TRBV19 with TRBJ1-1, with TRBD1 matching over 8 bases. J gave up 8 bases and V 3 bases, and 11 bases lay outside the gene matches. CDR3 length: 15 residues. Germline values: CDR1 LNHDA, CDR2 SQIVND (reference sequence). CDR3 region: CASSISAGGFREAFF. CDR3 in DNA: TGTGCCAGTAGTATCTCGGCAGGGGGCTTCCGGGAAGCTTTCTTT. Full variable domain (remainder filled in from reference TRBV19 and TRBJ1-1): DGGITQSPKYLFRKEGQNVTLSCEQNLNHDAMYWYRQDPGQGLRLIYYSQIVNDFQKGDIAEGYSVSREKKESFPLTVTSAQKNPTAFYLCASSISAGGFREAFFGQGTRLTVV.

The V and J genes are TRBV6-5 and TRBJ2-1, with 9 bases that match TRBD2. The CDR3 is 16 residues long. Trimming at V came to 0 bases and at J to 6 bases, leaving 6 bases not matched to a gene. Germline V gene data show CDR1 as MNHEY and CDR2 as SVGAGI. CDR3 coding DNA: TGTGCCAGCAGTTACTCGATTAGCGGGGGACCCAATGAGCAGTTCTTC. This gives the protein CASSYSISGGPNEQFF.

The chain combines TRBV4-2 with TRBJ2-1; 7 bases agree with TRBD2. CDR3 length: 15 amino acids. Per germline, CDR1 LGHNA and CDR2 YNFKEQ. V gave up 2 bases and J gave up 8 bases; unmatched junction bases: 9. DNA for the CDR3: TGTGCCAGCAGCCAACCAGGACTAGTCAGACATGAGCAGTTCTTC. It is translated as CASSQPGLVRHEQFF.